This T cell receptor (beta chain) derives from a study of blood T cell repertoires in COVID-19 (dated by TCRdb to the early 2020s). With respect to the entire study: The collaborator samples originated in the United States, Italy and Spain and spanned the acute and convalescent phases of COVID-19. The prospective study material was composed of cDNA or gDNA derived from T cells, B-cell-depleted T cells, or PBMCs. Subjects who had been exposed to COVID-19, were actively infected with it, or had recovered from it provided the deeply sampled blood TCRbeta repertoires that made up the dataset. A freely available public database, intended as a resource for researchers studying the immune response to SARS-CoV-2, is where the repertoires were released. The samples were drawn from two sources: the first 160 participants of the ongoing ImmuneRACE study, and approximately 1,300 subjects contributed by 6 global collaborators. A de-identified subject ID, COVID-19 status, age in years and sex were almost always included in the sample metadata. HLA class I and class II types, where available, came from metadata supplied by the sample provider rather than from assay-based typing. What the study reported, not specific to this receptor: How much clinical and demographic metadata was included differed by source and by participant, and the metadata was provided uncurated.

On this clone: This clone's antigen is unknown. The sample holds no much larger clone one base away, and base qualities are not on file.

The collaborating institutions used their own protocols to collect whole blood in K2EDTA tubes. Collaborator samples were shipped for TCRbeta analysis as frozen whole blood, isolated PBMCs, or DNA extracted from either sample type. The CDR3, from cysteine to phenylalanine, totals 14 residues. CDR3 DNA is the only sequence kept; it has 42 bases, read in frame from the first base. Between the V and J ends, shortened by 6 bases and 7 bases respectively, the junction contains 16 bases. Per the germline V gene, SGHTA is the CDR1 and FQGNSA is the CDR2. TCRbeta CDR3 regions were amplified from genomic DNA using the immunoSEQ Assay, a bias-controlled multiplex PCR. In the original analysis: Nucleated cell counts per sample were estimated from amplification of reference gene primers within the assay. To quantify the absolute abundance of each unique TCRbeta CDR3 rearrangement, sequence reads were collapsed and filtered. For each sample, productive Simpson clonality was calculated as the square root of Simpson's diversity index over productive rearrangements. TCRdb took this table from immuneACCESS and kept in-frame rearrangements with V and J called. Such tables lack part of the clones; where checked against another copy, unresolved V genes explain under half of the gap, and the rest is unexplained. The DNA was the basis for D and trimming; V, J and clone size are from that table. In all, the sample holds 150,000 to 200,000 clones, and 83% of those were seen once. The leading ten clones occupy approximately 1.5% of the sample.

The sequenced sample consisted of peripheral blood. The chain couples TRBV7-2 to TRBJ2-1; TRBD2 is possibly the D segment (6 matching bases). This clonotype was obtained from a human donor in a cohort sampled during active COVID-19. The CDR3 has the sequence CASRTGGAGNEQFF. The nucleotide sequence is TGTGCCAGCAGGACCGGGGGAGCCGGTAATGAGCAGTTCTTC.